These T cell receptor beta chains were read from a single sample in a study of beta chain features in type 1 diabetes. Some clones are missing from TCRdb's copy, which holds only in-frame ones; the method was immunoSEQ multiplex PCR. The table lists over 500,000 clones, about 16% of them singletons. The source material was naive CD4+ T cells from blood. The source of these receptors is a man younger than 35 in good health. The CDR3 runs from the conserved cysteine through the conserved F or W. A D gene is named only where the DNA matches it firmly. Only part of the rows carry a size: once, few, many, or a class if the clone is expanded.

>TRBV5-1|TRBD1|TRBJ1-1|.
CASSLIGQVNTEAFF
TGCGCCAGCAGCTTGATTGGACAGGTGAACACTGAAGCTTTCTTT
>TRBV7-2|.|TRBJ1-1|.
CASSLGETGEAFF
TGTGCCAGCAGCTTAGGGGAAACAGGTGAAGCTTTCTTT
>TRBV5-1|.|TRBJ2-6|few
CASSLITGANVLTF
TGCGCCAGCAGCTTGATCACTGGGGCCAACGTCCTGACTTTC
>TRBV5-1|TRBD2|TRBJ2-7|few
CASSLLAGPIDISSYEQYF
TGCGCCAGCAGCTTACTAGCGGGTCCCATTGATATTAGTTCCTACGAGCAGTACTTC
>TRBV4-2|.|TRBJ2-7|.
CASSLPAGSGEQYF
TGTGCCAGCAGCCTCCCGGCAGGGAGCGGAGAGCAGTACTTC
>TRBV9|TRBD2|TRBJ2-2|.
CASSVTSGYTGELFF
TGTGCCAGCAGCGTAACTAGCGGGTACACCGGGGAGCTGTTTTTT
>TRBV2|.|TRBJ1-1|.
CASSLGGAGTEAFF
TGTGCCAGCTCCTTGGGGGGCGCGGGGACTGAAGCTTTCTTT
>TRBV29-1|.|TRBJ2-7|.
CSVERDTPYEQYF
TGCAGCGTTGAAAGGGACACCCCCTACGAGCAGTACTTC
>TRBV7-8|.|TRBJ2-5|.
CASSPETGLETQYF
TGTGCCAGCAGCCCCGAGACAGGACTGGAGACCCAGTACTTC
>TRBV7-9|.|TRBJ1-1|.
CASSSDRNTEAFF
TGTGCCAGCAGCTCTGACAGGAACACTGAAGCTTTCTTT
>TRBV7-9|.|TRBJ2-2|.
CASSSSSRELFF
TGTGCCAGCAGCTCGTCCTCGCGGGAGCTGTTTTTT
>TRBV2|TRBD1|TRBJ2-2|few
CASRGQAANTGELFF
TGTGCCAGCAGGGGACAGGCCGCGAACACCGGGGAGCTGTTTTTT
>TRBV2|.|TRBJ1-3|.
CASSGDGSGNTIYF
TGTGCCAGCAGTGGAGACGGGAGTGGAAACACCATATATTTT
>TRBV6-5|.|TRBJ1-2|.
CASSYVLDRSYGYTF
TGTGCCAGCAGTTACGTGCTTGACAGGTCGTATGGCTACACCTTC
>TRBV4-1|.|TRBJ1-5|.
CASSQTSGGPGDQPQHF
TGCGCCAGCAGCCAAACTTCGGGGGGACCAGGCGATCAGCCCCAGCATTTT
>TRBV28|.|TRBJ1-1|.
CVLRRNTEAFF
TGTGTCCTGCGACGCAACACTGAAGCTTTCTTT
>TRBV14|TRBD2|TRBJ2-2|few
CASSPRTSGNTGELFF
TGTGCCAGCAGCCCACGGACTAGCGGGAACACCGGGGAGCTGTTTTTT
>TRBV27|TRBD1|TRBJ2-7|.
CASSLYRGRGYEQYF
TGTGCCAGCAGTTTATACAGGGGGAGAGGCTACGAGCAGTACTTC
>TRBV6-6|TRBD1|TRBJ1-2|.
CASARTGETYGYTF
TGTGCCAGCGCCCGGACAGGGGAAACCTATGGCTACACCTTC
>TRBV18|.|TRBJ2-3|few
CASSPNPGTDTQYF
TGTGCCAGCTCACCAAATCCAGGCACAGATACGCAGTATTTT
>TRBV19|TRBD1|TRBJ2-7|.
CASRGQGATYEQYF
TGTGCCAGTAGGGGACAGGGGGCGACCTACGAGCAGTACTTC
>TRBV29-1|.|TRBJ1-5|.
CSVVSGSNQPQHF
TGCAGCGTTGTGTCGGGTAGCAATCAGCCCCAGCATTTT
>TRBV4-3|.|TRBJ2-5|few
CASSQVGDTFTQETQYF
TGCGCCAGCAGCCAAGTTGGGGACACGTTTACCCAAGAGACCCAGTACTTC
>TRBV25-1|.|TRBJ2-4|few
CASSEEAGTDIAKNIQYF
TGTGCCAGCTCCGAAGAGGCGGGGACCGACATAGCCAAAAACATTCAGTACTTC
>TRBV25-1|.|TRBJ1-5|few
CASSERNNQPQHF
TGTGCCAGCAGTGAAAGAAATAATCAGCCCCAGCATTTT
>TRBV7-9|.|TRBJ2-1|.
CASSQVDSYNEQFF
TGCGCCAGCAGCCAAGTAGACAGTTACAATGAGCAGTTCTTC
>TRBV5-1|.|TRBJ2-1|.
CASSLAETNEQFF
TGCGCCAGCAGCTTGGCCGAGACCAATGAGCAGTTCTTC
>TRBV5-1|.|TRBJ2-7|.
CASSSWTSYEQYF
TGCGCCAGCAGCTCTTGGACCTCCTACGAGCAGTACTTC
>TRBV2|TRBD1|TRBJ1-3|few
CASRATGVGNTIYF
TGTGCCAGCAGAGCGACAGGGGTTGGAAACACCATATATTTT
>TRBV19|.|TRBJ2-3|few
CASSRENSFKDTQYF
TGTGCCAGTAGTAGGGAAAACAGTTTCAAAGATACGCAGTATTTT
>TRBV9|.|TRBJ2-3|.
CASSVKGSTDTQYF
TGTGCCAGCAGCGTAAAGGGGAGCACAGATACGCAGTATTTT
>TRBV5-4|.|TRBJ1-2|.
CASSLEGGYTF
TGTGCCAGCAGCTTGGAAGGTGGCTACACCTTC
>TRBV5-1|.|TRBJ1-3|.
CASSLERGSGNTIYF
TGCGCCAGCAGCTTGGAAAGGGGCTCTGGAAACACCATATATTTT
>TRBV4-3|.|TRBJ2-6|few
CASSPEGVGSGANVLTF
TGCGCCAGCAGCCCCGAGGGGGTGGGGTCTGGGGCCAACGTCCTGACTTTC
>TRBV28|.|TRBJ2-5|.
CASSLSYETQYF
TGTGCCAGCAGTCTCTCATACGAGACCCAGTACTTC
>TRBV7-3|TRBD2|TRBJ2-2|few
CASVAGTGELFF
TGTGCCAGCGTAGCGGGAACCGGGGAGCTGTTTTTT
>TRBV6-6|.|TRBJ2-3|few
CASSYPTDTQYF
TGTGCCAGCAGTTACCCCACAGATACGCAGTATTTT
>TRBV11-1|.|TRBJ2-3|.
CASSLALFGGASDTQYF
TGTGCCAGCAGCTTAGCCCTTTTCGGGGGCGCCTCAGATACGCAGTATTTT
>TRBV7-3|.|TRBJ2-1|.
CASSSILKPGGEQFF
TGTGCCAGCAGCTCTATACTGAAGCCCGGGGGTGAGCAGTTCTTC
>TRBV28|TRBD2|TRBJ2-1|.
CASSLKGLAPVWNEQFF
TGTGCCAGCAGTTTAAAAGGACTAGCGCCTGTTTGGAATGAGCAGTTCTTC
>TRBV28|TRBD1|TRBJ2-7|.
CASSSGTGGVRLYF
TGTGCCAGCAGTTCGGGGACAGGGGGCGTTAGGCTGTACTTC
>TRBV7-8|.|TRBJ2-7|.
CASSPRGAGTPYEQYF
TGTGCCAGCAGCCCAAGAGGGGCGGGGACCCCCTACGAGCAGTACTTC
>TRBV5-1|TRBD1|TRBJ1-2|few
CASTPTSGDRGGYTF
TGCGCCAGCACCCCTACCTCCGGGGACAGGGGAGGCTACACCTTC
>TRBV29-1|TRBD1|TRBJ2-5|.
CSARTGEETQYF
TGCAGCGCTCGGACAGGGGAAGAGACCCAGTACTTC
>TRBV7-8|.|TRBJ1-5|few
CASSLEGLQSQPQHF
TGTGCCAGCAGCTTAGAGGGTCTCCAGAGTCAGCCCCAGCATTTT
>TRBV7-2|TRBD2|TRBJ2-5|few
CASSLVAGGGETQYF
TGTGCCAGCAGCTTAGTGGCGGGAGGAGGAGAGACCCAGTACTTC
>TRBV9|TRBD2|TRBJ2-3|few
CASTAGVGTDTQYF
TGTGCCAGCACAGCGGGAGTGGGCACAGATACGCAGTATTTT
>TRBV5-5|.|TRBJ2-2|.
CASSLVAANTGELFF
TGTGCCAGCAGCTTGGTTGCAGCGAACACCGGGGAGCTGTTTTTT
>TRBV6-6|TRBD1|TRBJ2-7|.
CASSRDRDYEQYF
TGTGCCAGCAGCCGGGACAGGGACTACGAGCAGTACTTC
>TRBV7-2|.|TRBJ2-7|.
CASSIKPGLTSNSYEQYF
TGTGCCAGCAGCATTAAACCCGGGTTGACATCCAATTCCTACGAGCAGTACTTC
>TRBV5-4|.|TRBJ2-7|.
CASSSGTRTFGQYF
TGTGCCAGCAGCTCCGGGACCCGGACCTTCGGGCAGTACTTC
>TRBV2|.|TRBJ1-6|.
CASRYSDNSPLHF
TGTGCCAGCAGGTACAGTGATAATTCACCCCTCCACTTT
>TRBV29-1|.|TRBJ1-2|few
CSVEEHYGYTF
TGCAGCGTTGAGGAGCACTATGGCTACACCTTC
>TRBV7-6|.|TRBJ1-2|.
CASSPGGALGYTF
TGTGCCAGCAGCCCCGGGGGGGCGCTGGGCTACACCTTC
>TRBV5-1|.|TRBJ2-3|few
CASSLLTDTQYF
TGCGCCAGCAGCTTGCTCACAGATACGCAGTATTTT
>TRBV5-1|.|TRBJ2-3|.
CASRERTGRTQYF
TGCGCCAGCCGTGAACGGACCGGCCGAACGCAGTATTTT
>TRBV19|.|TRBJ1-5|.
CASSIYPKDQPQHF
TGTGCCAGTAGTATATATCCCAAAGATCAGCCCCAGCATTTT